Listed below are T cell receptor beta chains from one sample, sequenced in a study of breast tumors, draining lymph nodes, adjacent tissues. TCRdb independently ran MiXCR on the multiplex PCR reads; one entry per CDR3 protein. Among roughly 220,000 distinct CDR3 sequences listed, about 34% were seen once. The sequencing sample was made of axillary lymph node tissue. The receptors here all came from a female donor with breast cancer. Some clones in this sample may be carry-over from other donors' samples. Both conserved end residues are part of each CDR3. Fields, in order: J gene, D gene, V gene, clone size, CDR3 DNA, CDR3 protein. The D gene is left open where the match is weak. Only part of the rows carry a size: once, few, many, or a class if the clone is expanded.

TRBJ2-2,-,TRBV29-1,many,TGCAGCGTGGTTGAAGGGGGTGTCGGGGAGCTGTTTTTT,CSVVEGGVGELFF
TRBJ2-7,-,TRBV6-6,-,TGTGCCAGCAGCCCGGGGGGCCTGAACGGGCAGTACTTC,CASSPGGLNGQYF
TRBJ2-1,-,TRBV20-1,many,TGCAGTGCTAGGATAGTCGACTACAATGAGCAGTTCTTC,CSARIVDYNEQFF
TRBJ2-7,TRBD2,TRBV4-3,many,TGCGCCAGCAGCTCCCGGGAGGGTGAGGCGCAGTACTTC,CASSSREGEAQYF
TRBJ1-5,-,TRBV28,few,TGTGCCAGCAGCCCCGCCCCAGGAGACAATCAGCCCCAGCATTTT,CASSPAPGDNQPQHF
TRBJ2-1,TRBD2,TRBV7-9,-,TGTGCCAGCAGCTTCGCTAGCGGGGGGGCCAAGGAGCAGTTCTTC,CASSFASGGAKEQFF
TRBJ1-4,TRBD1,TRBV10-3,many,TGTGCCATCAGTGACTATGGACAGGGTCTTTCTCAAAAACTGTTTTTT,CAISDYGQGLSQKLFF
TRBJ2-1,-,TRBV9,many,TGTGCCAGCAGCGCGGCGGGACACTTTTACAATGAGCAGTTCTTC,CASSAAGHFYNEQFF
TRBJ2-2,TRBD1,TRBV5-1,-,TGCGCCAGCAGCTCGACTGGGACAGTCGGGGAGCTGTTTTTT,CASSSTGTVGELFF
TRBJ2-1,-,TRBV7-9,many,TGTGCCAGCAGCTTACCGGGACAAAGATTAAATGAGCAGTTCTTC,CASSLPGQRLNEQFF
TRBJ2-5,-,TRBV20-1,-,TGCAGTGCTAGTTTAGCCAGGGAGACCCAGTACTTC,CSASLARETQYF
TRBJ2-6,TRBD1,TRBV5-1,many,TGCGCCAGCAGCTTGGAACAGGGGCCTATCTCTGGGGCCAACGTCCTGACTTTC,CASSLEQGPISGANVLTF
TRBJ1-2,-,TRBV28,few,TGTGCCAGCACCGTAACAGGGAGGGCCTATGGCTACACCTTC,CASTVTGRAYGYTF
TRBJ1-2,-,TRBV2,many,TGTGCCAGCAGTGACCCGGGGACTAACTATGGCTACACCTTC,CASSDPGTNYGYTF
TRBJ2-6,-,TRBV19,many,TGTGCCAGTAGCCCGAGGCAGGGGACTTTATCTGGGGCCAACGTCCTGACTTTC,CASSPRQGTLSGANVLTF
TRBJ1-6,-,TRBV19,-,TGTGCCAGCGAGGAGGGGAAGGGGTCACCCCTCCACTTT,CASEEGKGSPLHF
TRBJ2-2,-,TRBV15,-,TGTGCCACCAGCAGAGTAACGGGCTTCACCGGGGAGCTGTTTTTT,CATSRVTGFTGELFF
TRBJ1-1,-,TRBV20-1,-,TGCAGTGCTAAGAGACAGCAGAACACTGAAGCTTTCTTT,CSAKRQQNTEAFF
TRBJ2-3,TRBD2,TRBV4-3,-,TGCGCCAGTATCCCGGGACTAGGGACAGATACGCAGTATTTT,CASIPGLGTDTQYF
TRBJ2-3,TRBD2,TRBV20-1,many,TGCAGTGCGACCGGGGGGGCTGGGACAGATACGCAGTATTTT,CSATGGAGTDTQYF
TRBJ1-6,-,TRBV4-3,-,TGCGCCAGCAGTGCCCCGGGGAGCTCCTATAATTCACCCCTCCACTTT,CASSAPGSSYNSPLHF
TRBJ2-1,-,TRBV19,many,TGTGCCAGTAGGGGCAGGGAAGGGGGCAATGAGCAGTTCTTC,CASRGREGGNEQFF
TRBJ2-3,TRBD2,TRBV12-5,-,TGTGCTAGCAGGATCGGGGGGGTCCTTCCTAGCACAGATACGCAGTATTTT,CASRIGGVLPSTDTQYF
TRBJ2-2,-,TRBV9,many,TGTGCCAGCAGCGTAGCTGGGACGTCCTACGCCGGGGAGCTGTTTTTT,CASSVAGTSYAGELFF
TRBJ2-5,TRBD1,TRBV5-8,-,TGTGCCAGCAGCTTAGGTGACCGAGGGGGCTGGGGGGAGACCCAGTACTTC,CASSLGDRGGWGETQYF
TRBJ2-1,-,TRBV6-4,many,TGTGCCAGCAGTGAAGACGCGGGACCGACTTATGAGCAGTTCTTC,CASSEDAGPTYEQFF
TRBJ2-7,-,TRBV2,many,TGTGCCAGCAAGAGTTCCTACGAGCAGTACTTC,CASKSSYEQYF
TRBJ1-5,TRBD1,TRBV19,-,TGTGCCAGTAAGACGGGACAGGGGGCGGGGCAGCCCCAGCATTTT,CASKTGQGAGQPQHF
TRBJ2-5,TRBD1,TRBV7-6,many,TGTGCCAGCAGCAAAGACAGGGGGCAAGAGACCCAGTACTTC,CASSKDRGQETQYF
TRBJ2-6,TRBD1,TRBV6-1,many,TGTGCCAGCAGCGCGGGACAGGGGGCGCCTGGGGCCAACGTCCTGACTTTC,CASSAGQGAPGANVLTF
TRBJ2-7,-,TRBV5-1,many,TGCGCCAGCAGCTTGAGCGGAGGGACCTACGAGCAGTACTTC,CASSLSGGTYEQYF